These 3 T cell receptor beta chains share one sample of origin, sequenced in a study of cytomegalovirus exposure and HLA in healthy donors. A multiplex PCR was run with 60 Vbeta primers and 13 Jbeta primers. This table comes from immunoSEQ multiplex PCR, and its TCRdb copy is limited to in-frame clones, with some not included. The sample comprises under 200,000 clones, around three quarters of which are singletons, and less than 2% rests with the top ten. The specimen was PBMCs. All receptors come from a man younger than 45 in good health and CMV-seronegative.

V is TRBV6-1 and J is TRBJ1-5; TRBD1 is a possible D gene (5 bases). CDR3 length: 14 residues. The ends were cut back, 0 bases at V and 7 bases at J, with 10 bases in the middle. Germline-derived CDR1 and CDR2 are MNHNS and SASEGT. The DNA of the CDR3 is TGTGCCAGCAGTGAAGCGCAGAAGGGGCAGCCCCAGCATTTT. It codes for CASSEAQKGQPQHF.

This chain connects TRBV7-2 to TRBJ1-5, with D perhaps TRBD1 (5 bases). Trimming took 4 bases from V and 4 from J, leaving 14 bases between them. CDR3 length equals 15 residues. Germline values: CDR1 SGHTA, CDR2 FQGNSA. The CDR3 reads CASSSRGGGNQPQHF. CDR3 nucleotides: TGTGCCAGCAGCTCCCGGGGGGGTGGGAATCAGCCCCAGCATTTT.

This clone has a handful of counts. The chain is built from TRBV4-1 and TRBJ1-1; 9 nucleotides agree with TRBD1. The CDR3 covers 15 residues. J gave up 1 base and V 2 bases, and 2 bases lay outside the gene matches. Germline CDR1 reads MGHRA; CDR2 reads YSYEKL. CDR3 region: CASSQLGQGNTEAFF. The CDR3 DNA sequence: TGCGCCAGCAGCCAACTGGGACAGGGGAACACTGAAGCTTTCTTT.